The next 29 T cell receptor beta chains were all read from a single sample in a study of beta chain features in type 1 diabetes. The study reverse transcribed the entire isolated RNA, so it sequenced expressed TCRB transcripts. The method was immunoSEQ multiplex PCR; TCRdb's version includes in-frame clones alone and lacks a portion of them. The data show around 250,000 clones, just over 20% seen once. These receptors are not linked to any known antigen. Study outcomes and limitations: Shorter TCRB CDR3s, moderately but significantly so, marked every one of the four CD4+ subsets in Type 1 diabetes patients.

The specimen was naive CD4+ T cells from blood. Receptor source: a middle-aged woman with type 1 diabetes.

The CDR3 DNA follows: TGTGCCAGCAGCCCCCAGGGGACGAGCAATCAGCCCCAGCATTTT. Translation: CASSPQGTSNQPQHF. The chain is built from TRBV7-9 and TRBJ1-5, with a possible D match to TRBD1 (6 bases). Germline V gene lookup returns CDR1 SEHNR and CDR2 FQNEAQ (reference sequence). Trimming shortened V by 5 bases and J by 1 base, and 12 bases separated the two germline ends. The CDR3 runs to 15 residues.

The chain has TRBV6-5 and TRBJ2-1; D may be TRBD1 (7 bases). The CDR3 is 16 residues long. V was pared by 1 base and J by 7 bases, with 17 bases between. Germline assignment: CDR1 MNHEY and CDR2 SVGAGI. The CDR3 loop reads CASSYFGQEGTNEQFF. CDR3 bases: TGTGCCAGCAGTTACTTTGGACAGGAGGGGACGAATGAGCAGTTCTTC.

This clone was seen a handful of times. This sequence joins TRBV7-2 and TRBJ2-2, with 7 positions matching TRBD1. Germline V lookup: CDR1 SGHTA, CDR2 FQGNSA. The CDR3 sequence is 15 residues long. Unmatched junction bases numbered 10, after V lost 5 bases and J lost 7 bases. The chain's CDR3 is CASSRMTGSIGELFF. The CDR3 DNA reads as TGTGCCAGCAGCCGAATGACAGGGTCCATCGGGGAGCTGTTTTTT.

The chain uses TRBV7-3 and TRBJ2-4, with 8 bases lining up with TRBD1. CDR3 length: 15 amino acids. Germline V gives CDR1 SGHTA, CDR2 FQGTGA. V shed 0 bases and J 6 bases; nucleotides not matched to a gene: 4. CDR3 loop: CASSLTGQGGNIQYF. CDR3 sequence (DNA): TGTGCCAGCAGCTTAACCGGACAGGGCGGAAACATTCAGTACTTC.

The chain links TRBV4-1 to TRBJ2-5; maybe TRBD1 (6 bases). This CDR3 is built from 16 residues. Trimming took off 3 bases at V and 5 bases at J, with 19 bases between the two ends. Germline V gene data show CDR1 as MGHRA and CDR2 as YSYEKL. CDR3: CASSQGAGRVRETQYF. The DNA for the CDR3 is TGCGCCAGCAGCCAGGGGGCGGGCAGGGTCAGGGAGACCCAGTACTTC.

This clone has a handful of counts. CDR3 loop: CASALGGHTGELFF. The CDR3 DNA follows: TGTGCCAGCGCCCTGGGGGGGCACACCGGGGAGCTGTTTTTT. The chain has TRBV25-1 and TRBJ2-2, with D tentatively TRBD2 (7 bases). The CDR3 totals 14 residues. CDR1 is MGHDK, CDR2 SYGVNS, per germline. V lost 8 bases and J lost 3, with 13 bases in between.

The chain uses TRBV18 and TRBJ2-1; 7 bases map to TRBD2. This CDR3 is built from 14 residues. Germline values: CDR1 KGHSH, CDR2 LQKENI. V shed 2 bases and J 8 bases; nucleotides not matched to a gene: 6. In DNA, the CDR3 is TGTGCCAGCTCACCAGGACTAGGGAGCGATGAGCAGTTCTTC. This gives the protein CASSPGLGSDEQFF. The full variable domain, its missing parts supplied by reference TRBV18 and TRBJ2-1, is NAGVMQNPRHLVRRRGQEARLRCSPMKGHSHVYWYRQLPEEGLKFMVYLQKENIIDESGMPKERFSAEFPKEGPSILRIQQVVRGDSAAYFCASSPGLGSDEQFFGPGTRLTVL.

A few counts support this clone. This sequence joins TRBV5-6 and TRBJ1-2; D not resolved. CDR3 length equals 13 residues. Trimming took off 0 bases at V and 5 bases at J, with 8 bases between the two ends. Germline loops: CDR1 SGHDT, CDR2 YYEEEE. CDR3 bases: TGTGCCAGCAGCTTGGAGTCGGGGTATGGCTACACCTTC. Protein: CASSLESGYGYTF. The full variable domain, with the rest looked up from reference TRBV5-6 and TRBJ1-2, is DAGVTQSPTHLIKTRGQQVTLRCSPKSGHDTVSWYQQALGQGPQFIFQYYEEEERQRGNFPDRFSGHQFPNYSSELNVNALLLGDSALYLCASSLESGYGYTFGSGTRLTVV.

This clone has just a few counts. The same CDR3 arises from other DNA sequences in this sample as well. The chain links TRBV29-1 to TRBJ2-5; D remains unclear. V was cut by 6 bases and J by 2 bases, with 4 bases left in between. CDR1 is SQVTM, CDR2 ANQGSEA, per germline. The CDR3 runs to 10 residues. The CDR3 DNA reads TGCAGCGTACTTCAAGAGACCCAGTACTTC. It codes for CSVLQETQYF.

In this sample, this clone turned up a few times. The CDR3 loop is CASSQGQGSDTQYF. The CDR3 DNA follows: TGCGCCAGCAGCCAAGGGCAGGGTTCGGATACGCAGTATTTT. V and J are TRBV4-3 and TRBJ2-3; maybe TRBD1 (5 bases). There are 14 residues in the CDR3. V lost 1 base to trimming and J lost 6 bases, with 11 bases between them. Germline loops: CDR1 LGHNA, CDR2 YSLEER.

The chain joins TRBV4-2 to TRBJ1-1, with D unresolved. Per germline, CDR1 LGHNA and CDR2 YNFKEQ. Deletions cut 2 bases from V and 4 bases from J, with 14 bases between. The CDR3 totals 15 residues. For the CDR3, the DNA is TGTGCCAGCAGCCAACCGGAGGCGGGTGGCACTGAAGCTTTCTTT. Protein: CASSQPEAGGTEAFF.

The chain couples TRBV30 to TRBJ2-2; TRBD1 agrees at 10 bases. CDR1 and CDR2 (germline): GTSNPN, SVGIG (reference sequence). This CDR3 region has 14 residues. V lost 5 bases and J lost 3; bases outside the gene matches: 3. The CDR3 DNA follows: TGTGCCTGGCGACAGGGGGCTTACACCGGGGAGCTGTTTTTT. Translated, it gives CAWRQGAYTGELFF.

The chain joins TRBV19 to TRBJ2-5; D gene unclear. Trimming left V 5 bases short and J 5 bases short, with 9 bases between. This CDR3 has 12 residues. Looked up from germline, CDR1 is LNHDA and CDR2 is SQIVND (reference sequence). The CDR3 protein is CASSAFGETQYF. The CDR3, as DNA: TGTGCCAGTAGTGCCTTCGGGGAGACCCAGTACTTC.

The CDR3 region has the DNA TGTGCCACCAGCAGAGATCAGGGCAGGGCTGGAAACACCATATATTTT. Its protein product is CATSRDQGRAGNTIYF. The chain recombines TRBV15 with TRBJ1-3; maybe TRBD1 (5 bases). The V end was cut by 0 bases, the J end by 2 bases, with 11 bases between. Looked up from germline, CDR1 is LNHNV and CDR2 is YYDKDF (reference sequence). The CDR3 is made up of 16 amino acids.

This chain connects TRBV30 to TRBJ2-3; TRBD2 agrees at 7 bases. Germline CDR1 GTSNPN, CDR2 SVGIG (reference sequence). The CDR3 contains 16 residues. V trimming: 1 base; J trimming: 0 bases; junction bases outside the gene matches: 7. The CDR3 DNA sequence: TGTGCCTGGAGTGGCGGAAGCGGGGCCAGCACAGATACGCAGTATTTT. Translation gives CAWSGGSGASTDTQYF.

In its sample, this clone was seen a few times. CDR3 amino acids: CASTLGQIQETQYF. The DNA of the CDR3 is TGCGCCAGCACCCTGGGACAAATCCAAGAGACCCAGTACTTC. The chain uses TRBV5-1 and TRBJ2-5; TRBD1 might be the D (6 bases). CDR3 length: 14 amino acids. Deletions cut 6 bases from V and 1 base from J, with 13 bases between. Per the germline V gene, CDR1 is SGHRS and CDR2 is YFSETQ.

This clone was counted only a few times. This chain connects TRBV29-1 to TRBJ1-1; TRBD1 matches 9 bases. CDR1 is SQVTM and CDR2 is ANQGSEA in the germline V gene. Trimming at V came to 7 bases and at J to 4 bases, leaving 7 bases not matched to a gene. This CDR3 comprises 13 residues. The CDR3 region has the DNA TGCAGCGCTGGGGGGACAGGGACCACTGAAGCTTTCTTT. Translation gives CSAGGTGTTEAFF.

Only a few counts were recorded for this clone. CDR3 nucleotides: TGTGCCAGCAGTACCCCGGGCACTGAAGCTTTCTTT. It specifies CASSTPGTEAFF. The chain recombines TRBV6-5 with TRBJ1-1; D is undetermined. Germline V lookup: CDR1 MNHEY, CDR2 SVGAGI. The CDR3 covers 12 residues. V was trimmed by 5 bases and J by 4 bases, leaving 8 bases between them.

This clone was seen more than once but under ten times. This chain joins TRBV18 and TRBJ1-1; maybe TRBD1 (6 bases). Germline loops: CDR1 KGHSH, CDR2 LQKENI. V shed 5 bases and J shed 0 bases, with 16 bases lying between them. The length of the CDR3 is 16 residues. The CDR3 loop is CASSGNREQMNTEAFF. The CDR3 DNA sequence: TGTGCCAGCTCAGGCAACAGGGAACAGATGAACACTGAAGCTTTCTTT. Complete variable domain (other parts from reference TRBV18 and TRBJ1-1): NAGVMQNPRHLVRRRGQEARLRCSPMKGHSHVYWYRQLPEEGLKFMVYLQKENIIDESGMPKERFSAEFPKEGPSILRIQQVVRGDSAAYFCASSGNREQMNTEAFFGQGTRLTVV.

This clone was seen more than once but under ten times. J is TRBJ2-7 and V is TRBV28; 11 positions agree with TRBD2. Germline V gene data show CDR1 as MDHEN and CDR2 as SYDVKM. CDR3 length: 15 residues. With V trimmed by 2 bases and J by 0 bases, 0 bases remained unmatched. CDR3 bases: TGTGCCAGCAGTTTACTAGCGGGGGGCTCCTACGAGCAGTACTTC. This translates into CASSLLAGGSYEQYF.

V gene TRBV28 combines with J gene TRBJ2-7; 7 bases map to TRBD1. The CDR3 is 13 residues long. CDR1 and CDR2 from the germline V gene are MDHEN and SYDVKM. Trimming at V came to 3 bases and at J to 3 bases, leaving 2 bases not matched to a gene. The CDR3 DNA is TGTGCCAGCAGTTTGAACAGGGGCTACGAGCAGTACTTC. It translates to CASSLNRGYEQYF. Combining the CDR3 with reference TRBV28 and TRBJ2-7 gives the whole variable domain DVKVTQSSRYLVKRTGEKVFLECVQDMDHENMFWYRQDPGLGLRLIYFSYDVKMKEKGDIPEGYSVSREKKERFSLILESASTNQTSMYLCASSLNRGYEQYFGPGTRLTVT.

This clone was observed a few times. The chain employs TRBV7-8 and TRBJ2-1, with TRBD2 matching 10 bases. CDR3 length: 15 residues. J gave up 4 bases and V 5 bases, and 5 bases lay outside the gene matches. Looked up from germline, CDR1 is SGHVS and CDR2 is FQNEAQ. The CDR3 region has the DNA TGTGCCAGCAGCCCGCTAGCGGGAGAGTACAATGAGCAGTTCTTC. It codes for CASSPLAGEYNEQFF.

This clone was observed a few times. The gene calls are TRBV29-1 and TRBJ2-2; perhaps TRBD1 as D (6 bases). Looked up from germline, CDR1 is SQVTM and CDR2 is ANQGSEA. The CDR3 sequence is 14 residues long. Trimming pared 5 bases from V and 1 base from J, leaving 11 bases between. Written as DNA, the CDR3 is TGCAGCGTTTCCGGACAGCTGAACACCGGGGAGCTGTTTTTT. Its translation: CSVSGQLNTGELFF.

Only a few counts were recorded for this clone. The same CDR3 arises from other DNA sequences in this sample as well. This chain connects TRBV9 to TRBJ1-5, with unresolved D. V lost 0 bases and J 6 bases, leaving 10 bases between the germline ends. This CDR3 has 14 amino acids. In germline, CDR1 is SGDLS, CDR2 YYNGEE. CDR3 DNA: TGTGCCAGCAGCGTAGCGGGGAGTGGTCAGCCCCAGCATTTT. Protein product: CASSVAGSGQPQHF.

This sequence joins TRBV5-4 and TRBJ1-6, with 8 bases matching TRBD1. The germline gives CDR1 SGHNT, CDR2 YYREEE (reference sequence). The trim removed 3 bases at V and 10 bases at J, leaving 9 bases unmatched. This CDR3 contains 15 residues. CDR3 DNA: TGTGCCAGCAGCTCCCGGGACAGGATCAGGTCACCCCTCCACTTT. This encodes CASSSRDRIRSPLHF.

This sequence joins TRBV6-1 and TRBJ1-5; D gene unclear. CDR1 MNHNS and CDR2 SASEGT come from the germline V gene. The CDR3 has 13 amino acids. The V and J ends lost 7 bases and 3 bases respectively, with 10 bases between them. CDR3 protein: CASKETYNQPQHF. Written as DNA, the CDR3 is TGTGCCAGCAAGGAGACGTACAATCAGCCCCAGCATTTT.

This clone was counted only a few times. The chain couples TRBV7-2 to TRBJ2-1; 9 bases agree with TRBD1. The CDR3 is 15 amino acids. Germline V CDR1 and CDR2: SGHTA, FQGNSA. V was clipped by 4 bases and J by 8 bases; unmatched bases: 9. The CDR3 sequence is CASSSSGTGLYEQFF. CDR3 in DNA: TGTGCCAGCAGCTCCTCGGGGACAGGGCTTTATGAGCAGTTCTTC.

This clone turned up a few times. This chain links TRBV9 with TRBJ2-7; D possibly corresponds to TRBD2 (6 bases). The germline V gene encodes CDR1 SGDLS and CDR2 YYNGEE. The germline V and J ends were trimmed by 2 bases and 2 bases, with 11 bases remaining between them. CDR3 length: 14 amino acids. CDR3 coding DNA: TGTGCCAGCAGCGTGGACTATCTTACCTACGAGCAGTACTTC. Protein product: CASSVDYLTYEQYF. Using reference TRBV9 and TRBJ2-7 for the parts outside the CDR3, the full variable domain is DSGVTQTPKHLITATGQRVTLRCSPRSGDLSVYWYQQSLDQGLQFLIQYYNGEERAKGNILERFSAQQFPDLHSELNLSSLELGDSALYFCASSVDYLTYEQYFGPGTRLTVT.

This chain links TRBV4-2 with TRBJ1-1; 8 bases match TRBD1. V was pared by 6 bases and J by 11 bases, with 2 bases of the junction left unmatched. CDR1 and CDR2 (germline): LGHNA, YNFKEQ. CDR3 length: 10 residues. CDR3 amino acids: CASRTGVAFF. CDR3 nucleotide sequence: TGTGCCAGCAGGACAGGGGTGGCTTTCTTT.